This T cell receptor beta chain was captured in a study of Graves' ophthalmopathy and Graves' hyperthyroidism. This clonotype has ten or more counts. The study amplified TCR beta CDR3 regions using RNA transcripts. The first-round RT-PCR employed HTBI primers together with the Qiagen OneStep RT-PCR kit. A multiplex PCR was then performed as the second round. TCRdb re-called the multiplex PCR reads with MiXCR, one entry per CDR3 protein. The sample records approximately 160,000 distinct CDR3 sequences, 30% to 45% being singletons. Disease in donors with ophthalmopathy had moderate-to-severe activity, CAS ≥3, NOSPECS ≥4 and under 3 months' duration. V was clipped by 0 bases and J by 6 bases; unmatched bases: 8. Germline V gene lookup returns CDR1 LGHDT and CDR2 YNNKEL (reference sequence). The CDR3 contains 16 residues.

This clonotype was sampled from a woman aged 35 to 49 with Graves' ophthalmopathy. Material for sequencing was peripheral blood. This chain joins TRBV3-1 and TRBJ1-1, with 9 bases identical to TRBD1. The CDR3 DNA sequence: TGTGCCAGCAGCCAAGATAGAACAGGGGGCTCCGCTGAAGCTTTCTTT. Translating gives CASSQDRTGGSAEAFF.